This T cell receptor beta chain originates from a study of regulatory T cells in long-lasting Graves disease. The CDR3 is 13 amino acids. CDR1 MNHNS and CDR2 SASEGT come from the germline V gene. Trimming took 9 bases from V and 4 from J; bases not matched to a gene: 9. About this clonotype: As yet, its antigen is unknown.

General study results and limits: It was in persistent disease that TRBV28, TRBJ1-2 and TRBJ2-5 were favored.

Documented time point: newly diagnosed GD, antithyroid drugs for less than 3 months. After RNA was extracted from PBMCs, the TCR library was made from it. The diagnosis of Graves' disease used American Thyroid Association guidelines. Researchers made TCR beta libraries by using iRepertoire HTBI primers and running Arm-PCR on CDR3 regions. TCRdb analysed the multiplex PCR reads with MiXCR anew, one entry per CDR3 protein. Among about 420,000 distinct CDR3 sequences listed, less than 20% were seen once. These same data were also listed under a study on T cells in Graves' hyperthyroidism and ophthalmopathy. As that study records: Exclusion criteria comprised uncontrolled infection, other autoimmune disease, pregnancy or lactation. Blood samples included most of the expanded thyroid clonotypes exceeding 0.001.

The V gene is TRBV6-1, the J gene TRBJ2-7, with 7 bases aligning to TRBD1. Sequencing was performed on peripheral blood mononuclear cells (PBMCs), taken at new diagnosis, from a patient treated with antithyroid drugs. This sequence originates from a woman younger than 35 with Graves disease. CDR3 amino acids: CASRTGVVYEQYF. The CDR3 DNA reads TGTGCCAGTCGAACAGGGGTTGTATACGAGCAGTACTTC.